The 14 T cell receptor beta chains below were found in one sample sequenced in a study of T cells in Graves' hyperthyroidism and ophthalmopathy. Amplified regions were TCR beta CDR3 sequences from RNA transcripts. The TCR CDR3 was amplified in a first-round RT-PCR using the HTBI primer set. TCRdb called the multiplex PCR reads again in MiXCR, with one record for every CDR3 protein. The sample holds some 440,000 distinct CDR3 sequences; approximately 14% are singletons and the top ten take 7.5% to 8%. Sequences were obtained from blood. The receptors were sampled from a woman under 30 with Graves' hyperthyroidism.

This chain joins TRBV12-3 or TRBV12-4 and TRBJ1-3; no firm D call. The CDR3 length is 13 residues. V was cut by 2 bases and J by 4 bases, with 6 bases left in between. CDR3 region: CASSLMRGNTIYF. The CDR3 DNA follows: TGTGCCAGCAGTTTAATGCGCGGAAACACCATATATTTT.

V and J are TRBV7-9 and TRBJ2-7, with 9 bases aligning to TRBD2. CDR1 and CDR2 from the germline V gene are SEHNR and FQNEAQ (reference sequence). This CDR3 has 19 residues. J gave up 2 bases and V 5 bases, and 19 bases lay outside the gene matches. This chain's CDR3 is CASSPPGGLAGPSTYEQYF. The CDR3 DNA reads as TGTGCCAGCAGCCCTCCAGGGGGTCTAGCGGGACCATCCACCTACGAGCAGTACTTC.

This clonotype was counted at least ten times. The genes are TRBV11-3 and TRBJ2-7; 12 bases align to TRBD1. With 4 bases clipped from V and 5 bases from J, the junction kept 6 bases outside the gene matches. Germline lookup yields CDR1 SGHNT and CDR2 YENEEA. This CDR3 is built from 15 residues. The DNA for the CDR3 is TGTGCCAGCAGCTCCTGGGACAGGGGGCTCGACGAGCAGTACTTC. It is translated as CASSSWDRGLDEQYF.

The sample holds many counts of this clonotype. V and J are TRBV7-2 and TRBJ1-6; D call uncertain. The CDR3 totals 13 residues. The V gene's germline CDR1 is SGHTA and CDR2 FQGNSA. Between the trimmed V and J ends, which lost 2 bases and 9 bases, there was a span of 8 bases. CDR3 in DNA: TGTGCCAGCAGCTTAACGGGTTTTTCACCCCTCCACTTT. Amino acids: CASSLTGFSPLHF. Supplemented by reference TRBV7-2 and TRBJ1-6, the full variable domain reads GAGVSQSPSNKVTEKGKDVELRCDPISGHTALYWYRQSLGQGLEFLIYFQGNSAPDKSGLPSDRFSAERTGGSVSTLTIQRTQQEDSAVYLCASSLTGFSPLHFGNGTRLTVT.

This clonotype was detected ten times or more. The chain links TRBV19 to TRBJ1-5; no definite D call. The CDR3 extends over 12 amino acids. V was pared by 6 bases and J by 5 bases, with 8 bases between. The germline gives CDR1 LNHDA, CDR2 SQIVND (reference sequence). The CDR3 nucleotides read TGTGCCAGTAGGGCTACCGATCAGCCCCAGCATTTT. Its translation is CASRATDQPQHF.

This clonotype was seen at least ten times. This sequence joins TRBV5-1 and TRBJ1-5; 10 bases are shared with TRBD1. CDR1 and CDR2 from the germline V gene are SGHRS and YFSETQ. The ends lost 4 bases at V and 6 bases at J; junction bases unmatched: 16. The CDR3 totals 18 residues. CDR3 amino acids: CASSPLGQGVTGGQPQHF. Here the CDR3 DNA reads TGCGCCAGCAGCCCCTTAGGACAGGGGGTGACGGGGGGTCAGCCCCAGCATTTT. The full variable domain, completed using reference TRBV5-1 and TRBJ1-5, is KAGVTQTPRYLIKTRGQQVTLSCSPISGHRSVSWYQQTPGQGLQFLFEYFSETQRNKGNFPGRFSGRQFSNSRSEMNVSTLELGDSALYLCASSPLGQGVTGGQPQHFGDGTRLSIL.

In its sample, this clonotype was seen many times. The junction departs from germline at one end; a sequencing error may be responsible. This sequence joins TRBV7-7 and TRBJ2-1; 11 nucleotides line up with TRBD2. The CDR3 spans 15 residues. The germline CDR1 and CDR2 sequences are SSHAT and FNYEAQ (reference sequence). In DNA, the CDR3 is TGTGCTAGCAGTCCACTAGCGGGAGAATACAATGAGCAGTTCTTC. Protein: CASSPLAGEYNEQFF.

Written as DNA, the CDR3 is TGTGCCAGTACCGGGACAGGGTGGACTGGAAACACCATATATTTT. Residues: CASTGTGWTGNTIYF. The rearrangement uses TRBV19 and TRBJ1-3; 9 nucleotides match TRBD1. J was trimmed by 2 bases and V by 7 bases; bases with no gene match: 6. Germline V gene lookup returns CDR1 LNHDA and CDR2 SQIVND (reference sequence). The CDR3 totals 15 residues.

In its sample, this clonotype was seen many times. V is TRBV12-3 or TRBV12-4 and J is TRBJ1-1; weak D call: TRBD1 (6 bases). Trimming took 6 bases from V and 1 from J, leaving 9 bases between them. The CDR3 consists of 13 residues. The CDR3 loop reads CASRVDRNTEAFF. The CDR3 DNA follows: TGTGCCAGCAGAGTGGACAGGAACACTGAAGCTTTCTTT.

In this sample, this clonotype turned up many times. The chain recombines TRBV30 with TRBJ2-3; 11 nucleotides align to TRBD2. There are 14 residues in the CDR3. Germline V gene lookup returns CDR1 GTSNPN and CDR2 SVGIG (reference sequence). V shed 4 bases, J shed 4 bases, and the junction held 4 bases outside the gene matches. The CDR3 nucleotides read TGTGCCTGGACCCTGGGACTAGCGGCAGATACGCAGTATTTT. This encodes CAWTLGLAADTQYF.

This clonotype was counted many times. V is TRBV7-9 and J is TRBJ2-3; the D gene is possibly TRBD1 (6 bases). Germline values: CDR1 SEHNR, CDR2 FQNEAQ (reference sequence). V shed 7 bases and J shed 4 bases, with 24 bases lying between them. This CDR3 comprises 17 residues. The CDR3 region has the DNA TGTGCCAGCACCACACCCCAGGGGCTACCGCACGCAGATACGCAGTATTTT. As protein: CASTTPQGLPHADTQYF.

This clonotype has a count of ten or more. The gene calls are TRBV30 and TRBJ2-1; D possibly corresponds to TRBD1 (5 bases). CDR1 is GTSNPN, CDR2 SVGIG, per germline (reference sequence). The CDR3 sequence is 11 residues long. Trimming cost V 7 bases and J 4 bases, with 8 bases left between them. The CDR3 region has the DNA TGTGCCTCGACAGATTACAATGAGCAGTTCTTC. Protein sequence: CASTDYNEQFF.

Many counts were recorded for this clonotype. V usage is TRBV2 and J usage is TRBJ2-5; the match to TRBD2 covers 13 bases. CDR1 is SNHLY, CDR2 FYNNEI, per germline. Trimming removed 4 bases from V and 2 bases from J; junction bases left unmatched: 7. CDR3 length: 17 amino acids. This CDR3 reads CASSGSTSGGEQETQYF. CDR3 bases: TGTGCCAGCAGTGGAAGCACTAGCGGGGGGGAACAAGAGACCCAGTACTTC. Filled out from reference TRBV2 and TRBJ2-5, the complete variable domain reads EPEVTQTPSHQVTQMGQEVILRCVPISNHLYFYWYRQILGQKVEFLVSFYNNEISEKSEIFDDQFSVERPDGSNFTLKIRSTKLEDSAMYFCASSGSTSGGEQETQYFGPGTRLLVL.

This clonotype was seen more than once but under ten times. This chain uses TRBV29-1 with TRBJ2-5; D unresolved. Trimming cost V 3 bases and J 4 bases, with 9 bases left between them. The germline CDR1 and CDR2 sequences are SQVTM and ANQGSEA. The CDR3 runs to 12 residues. The CDR3 loop reads CSVEGIGETQYF. In DNA, the CDR3 is TGCAGCGTTGAGGGGATTGGAGAGACCCAGTACTTC.